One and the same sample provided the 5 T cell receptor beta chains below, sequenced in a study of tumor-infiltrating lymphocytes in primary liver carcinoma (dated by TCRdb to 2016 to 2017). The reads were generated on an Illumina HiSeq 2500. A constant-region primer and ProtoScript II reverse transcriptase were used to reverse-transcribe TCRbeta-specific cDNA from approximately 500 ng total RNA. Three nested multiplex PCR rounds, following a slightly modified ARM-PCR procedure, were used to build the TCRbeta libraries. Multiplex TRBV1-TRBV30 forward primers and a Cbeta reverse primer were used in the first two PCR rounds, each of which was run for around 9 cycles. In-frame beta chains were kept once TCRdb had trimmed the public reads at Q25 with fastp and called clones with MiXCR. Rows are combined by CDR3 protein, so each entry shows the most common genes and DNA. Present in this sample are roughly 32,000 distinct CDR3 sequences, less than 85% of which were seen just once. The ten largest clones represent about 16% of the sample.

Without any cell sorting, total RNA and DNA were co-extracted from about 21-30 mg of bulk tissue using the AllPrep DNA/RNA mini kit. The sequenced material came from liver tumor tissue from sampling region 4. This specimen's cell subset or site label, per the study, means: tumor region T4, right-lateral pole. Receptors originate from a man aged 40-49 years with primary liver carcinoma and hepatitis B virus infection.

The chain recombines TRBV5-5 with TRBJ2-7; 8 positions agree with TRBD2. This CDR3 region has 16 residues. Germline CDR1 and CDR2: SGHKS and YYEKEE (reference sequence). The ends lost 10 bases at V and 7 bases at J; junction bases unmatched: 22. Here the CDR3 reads CAGSLVIGAGVREQYF. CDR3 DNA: TGTGCCGGTAGCTTGGTTATAGGAGCGGGAGTACGGGAGCAGTACTTC.

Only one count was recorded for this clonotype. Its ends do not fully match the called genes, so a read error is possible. The CDR3 reads CASSDLANTGDLSF. The CDR3 DNA reads as TGCGCCAGCAGTGACCTTGCGAACACCGGGGATCTGTCTTTT. The chain combines TRBV25-1 with TRBJ2-2; the D gene is possibly TRBD2 (5 bases). CDR3 length: 14 residues. Per germline, CDR1 MGHDK and CDR2 SYGVNS. Full variable domain (outside the CDR3, taken from reference TRBV25-1 and TRBJ2-2): EADIYQTPRYLVIGTGKKITLECSQTMGHDKMYWYQQDPGMELHLIHYSYGVNSTEKGDLSSESTVSRIRTEHFPLTLESARPSHTSQYLCASSDLANTGDLSFGEGSRLTVL.

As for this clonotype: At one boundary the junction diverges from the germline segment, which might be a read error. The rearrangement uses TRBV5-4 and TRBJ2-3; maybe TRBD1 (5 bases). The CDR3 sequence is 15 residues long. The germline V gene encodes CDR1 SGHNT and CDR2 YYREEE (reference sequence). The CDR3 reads CASRLAERGTDTQYF. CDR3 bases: TGTGCCAGTAGATTGGCAGAAAGGGGTACAGATACGCAGTATTTC.

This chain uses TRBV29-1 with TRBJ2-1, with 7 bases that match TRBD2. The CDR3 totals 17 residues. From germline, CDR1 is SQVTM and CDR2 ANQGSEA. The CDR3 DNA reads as TGCAGTGCTGAAGGGAGTGGCCTAGCGGAGATCTACAATGAGCAGTTCTTC. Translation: CSAEGSGLAEIYNEQFF.

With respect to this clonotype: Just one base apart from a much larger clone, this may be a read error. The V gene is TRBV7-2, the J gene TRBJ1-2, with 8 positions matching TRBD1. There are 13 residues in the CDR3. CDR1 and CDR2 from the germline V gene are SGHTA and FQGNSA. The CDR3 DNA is TGTGCCAGCAGCGATACAGGGGGTAGTGGCTACATCTTC. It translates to CASSDTGGSGYIF.